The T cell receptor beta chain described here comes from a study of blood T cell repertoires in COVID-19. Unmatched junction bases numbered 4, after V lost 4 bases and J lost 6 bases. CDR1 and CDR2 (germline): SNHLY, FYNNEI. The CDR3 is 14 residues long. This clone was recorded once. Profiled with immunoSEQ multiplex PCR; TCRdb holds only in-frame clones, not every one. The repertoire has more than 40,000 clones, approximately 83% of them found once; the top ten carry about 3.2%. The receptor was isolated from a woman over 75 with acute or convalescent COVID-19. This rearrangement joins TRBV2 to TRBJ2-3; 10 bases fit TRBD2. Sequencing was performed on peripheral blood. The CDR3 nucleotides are TGTGCCAGCAGTGGTAGCGGGGGGCGGGATACGCAGTATTTT. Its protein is CASSGSGGRDTQYF.